This T cell receptor beta chain was sequenced in a study of blood T cell repertoires in COVID-19. Study context: In each case, the material was cDNA or gDNA derived from T cells, B-cell-depleted T cells, or PBMCs.

Germline loops: CDR1 MNHEY, CDR2 SVGAGI. This CDR3 contains 15 residues. V shed 0 bases, J shed 5 bases, and the junction held 5 bases outside the gene matches. On this clone itself: The sample contains more than one DNA sequence encoding this CDR3.

Methods used by the authors: Using reference gene primer amplification, nucleated cell counts were estimated. Profiling relied on immunoSEQ multiplex PCR, and the TCRdb table lists in-frame clones only, not all of them. D and trimming come from the DNA, and the V and J calls and clone size come from that table. The sample contains a few hundred thousand clones, about nine tenths of which appear only once. The genes are TRBV6-5 and TRBJ1-2, with TRBD1 identical over 8 bases. The receptor was derived from a woman aged 30 to 39 who had recovered from COVID-19. Sequencing was done on a sample of peripheral blood. CDR3: CASSYSRTGGYGYTF. The DNA of the CDR3 is TGTGCCAGCAGTTACTCTAGAACAGGGGGGTATGGCTACACCTTC.